The TCR beta chain under discussion was sequenced for a study of T cells in Graves' hyperthyroidism and ophthalmopathy. The source material, RNA transcripts, was used to amplify TCR beta CDR3 regions. RT-PCR in the first round (using the HTBI primer set) targeted the TCR CDR3. Each CDR3 protein gets one entry after TCRdb re-called the multiplex PCR reads with MiXCR. The sample holds hundreds of thousands of distinct CDR3 sequences, 11% to 15% seen once. Broader study findings: In validation, the model predicted ophthalmopathy. These predictions came a median about 6 months before onset.

The germline CDR1 and CDR2 sequences are ENHRY and SYGVKD. V was cut by 4 bases and J by 2 bases, with 6 bases left in between. The CDR3 is made up of 13 amino acids. The study based diagnoses on clinical symptoms, serum thyroxine and TRAb, thyroid ultrasound and orbital computed tomography. This clonotype came up a few times. Its matching antigen is unknown. This receptor was obtained from a woman under 40 with Graves' hyperthyroidism. Specimen: blood. The V gene is TRBV10-3, the J gene TRBJ1-5; D gene unclear. CDR3: CAISASGNQPQHF. CDR3 nucleotides: TGTGCCATCAGTGCCAGCGGCAATCAGCCCCAGCATTTT.